These 23 T cell receptor beta chains originate from one sample sequenced in a study of persistence of HIV-infected CD4 T cells. Stimulation used 10 ug/mL lysate from CMV-infected fibroblasts. CD40L/CD69 double-negative CD45RO-high memory CD4+ T cells were collected. No antigen is known for these receptors. The libraries were made with immunoSEQ version 4 in survey mode. TCRdb keeps only in-frame clones here, not all; method: immunoSEQ multiplex PCR. The table has 50,000 or so clones, around 80% seen once. The sequencing used CD4+ T cells sorted from PBMCs after roughly 18-hour stimulation, collected from a patient who received antiretroviral therapy. The receptors stem from an adult man with HIV who was CMV-seropositive.

This chain connects TRBV30 to TRBJ2-1; 9 positions agree with TRBD2. The CDR3 contains 16 residues. The germline CDR1 and CDR2 sequences are GTSNPN and SVGIG (reference sequence). V gave up 1 base and J gave up 2 bases; unmatched junction bases: 6. The CDR3 region is CAWSAFLAGPYNEQFF. The CDR3 nucleotides are TGTGCCTGGAGTGCCTTCCTAGCGGGGCCCTACAATGAGCAGTTCTTC.

This chain joins TRBV10-3 and TRBJ1-1, with 8 bases aligning to TRBD1. This CDR3 is built from 13 residues. The germline gives CDR1 ENHRY, CDR2 SYGVKD. J gave up 6 bases and V 2 bases, and 2 bases lay outside the gene matches. CDR3: CAISEGQGPEAFF. The CDR3 nucleotides read TGTGCCATCAGTGAGGGACAGGGTCCTGAAGCTTTCTTT.

The chain couples TRBV20-1 to TRBJ1-2; TRBD1 is a possible D gene (5 bases). Germline V gives CDR1 DFQATT, CDR2 SNEGSKA (reference sequence). The CDR3 has 11 residues. V lost 5 bases to trimming and J lost 5 bases, with 9 bases between them. DNA of the CDR3: TGCAGTGCTGCCGGGGGATATGGCTACACCTTC. Encoded protein: CSAAGGYGYTF.

The rearrangement joins TRBV19 to TRBJ2-7; a possible D gene is TRBD2 (7 bases). This CDR3 comprises 13 residues. Looked up from germline, CDR1 is LNHDA and CDR2 is SQIVND (reference sequence). The V end was cut by 6 bases, the J end by 9 bases, with 18 bases between. CDR3: CASSPGGQGAQYF. CDR3 sequence (DNA): TGTGCCAGTAGCCCCGGGGGGCAGGGAGCGCAGTACTTC. Supplemented by reference TRBV19 and TRBJ2-7, the full variable domain reads DGGITQSPKYLFRKEGQNVTLSCEQNLNHDAMYWYRQDPGQGLRLIYYSQIVNDFQKGDIAEGYSVSREKKESFPLTVTSAQKNPTAFYLCASSPGGQGAQYFGPGTRLTVT.

The chain links TRBV11-2 to TRBJ1-1; 7 bases line up with TRBD1. This CDR3 spans 13 amino acids. Germline CDR1 and CDR2: SGHAT and FQNNGV. The ends lost 5 bases at V and 4 bases at J; junction bases unmatched: 4. Here the CDR3 DNA reads TGTGCCAGCAGCACCACAGGGGCCACTGAAGCTTTCTTT. This codes for CASSTTGATEAFF.

By proportion, this clone is medium-sized. This chain connects TRBV12-5 to TRBJ2-2; D not resolved. The V end lost 3 bases, the J end lost 2 bases, and 1 base lay between the germline ends. Germline CDR1 and CDR2: LGHNT and FRNRAP. The CDR3 contains 12 residues. CDR3 residues: CASGFNTGELFF. Written as DNA, the CDR3 is TGTGCTAGTGGTTTTAACACCGGGGAGCTGTTTTTT.

The sample holds one count of this clone. This sequence joins TRBV7-3 and TRBJ2-1; 7 bases are shared with TRBD1. The germline gives CDR1 SGHTA, CDR2 FQGTGA. The V and J ends lost 5 bases and 5 bases, in that order; junction bases with no gene match: 3. The CDR3 is 13 amino acids. For the CDR3, the DNA is TGTGCCAGCAGCCTGGGACAGAACAATGAGCAGTTCTTC. Translating gives CASSLGQNNEQFF.

The rearrangement uses TRBV3-1 (or the pseudogene TRBV3-2) and TRBJ1-1; D is unclear. This CDR3 contains 17 residues. V was cut by 0 bases and J by 1 base, with 15 bases left in between. From germline, CDR1 is LGHDT and CDR2 YNNKEL (reference sequence). The CDR3 spells CASSQDPRPYENTEAFF. DNA for the CDR3: TGTGCCAGCAGCCAAGATCCGAGACCGTATGAGAACACTGAAGCTTTCTTT.

This chain uses TRBV2 with TRBJ2-1; 7 bases are a match to TRBD2. V lost 5 bases to trimming and J lost 6 bases; unmatched junction nucleotides: 13. The CDR3 length is 16 residues. CDR1 and CDR2 from the germline V gene are SNHLY and FYNNEI. The CDR3 DNA reads as TGTGCCAGCAGTCCATCTTCAGCGGGACTGGGCAATGAGCAGTTCTTC. This gives the protein CASSPSSAGLGNEQFF.

In this sample, this clone turned up once. This chain uses TRBV7-6 with TRBJ2-7; TRBD1 aligns across 11 bases. The V gene's germline CDR1 is SGHVS and CDR2 FNYEAQ. The CDR3 covers 16 residues. The V and J ends lost 1 base and 1 base, in that order; junction bases with no gene match: 3. CDR3 DNA sequence: TGTGCCAGCAGCTTAGAAGGGGACAGGGGGTCCTACGAGCAGTACTTC. Translating gives CASSLEGDRGSYEQYF.

The chain couples TRBV7-9 to TRBJ1-4; a weak D match, TRBD1 (5 bases). This CDR3 has 14 amino acids. Germline CDR1 reads SEHNR; CDR2 reads FQNEAQ (reference sequence). V lost 4 bases and J 8 bases, leaving 14 bases between the germline ends. In DNA form, the CDR3 reads TGTGCCAGCAGCTCCCAAGGGGTCAGAGAAAAACTGTTTTTT. Translating it yields CASSSQGVREKLFF.

The chain joins TRBV5-1 to TRBJ1-4; 9 nucleotides match TRBD1. The CDR3 has 14 amino acids. Germline V CDR1 and CDR2: SGHRS, YFSETQ. Germline trimming cut 5 bases from V and 4 bases from J; bases unmatched to any gene: 3. This CDR3 is CASSSGQGNEKLFF. CDR3 coding DNA: TGCGCCAGCAGTTCGGGACAGGGTAATGAAAAACTGTTTTTT.

The chain couples TRBV5-6 to TRBJ1-1; maybe TRBD1 (5 bases). The V gene lost 3 bases and the J gene lost 1 base, with 13 bases spanning the gap. CDR3 length: 15 amino acids. CDR1 SGHDT and CDR2 YYEEEE come from the germline V gene. The CDR3, as DNA: TGTGCCAGCAGCTGGCTCGGCAGGGAGAACACTGAAGCTTTCTTT. It specifies CASSWLGRENTEAFF.

The chain carries TRBV27 and TRBJ2-7; 11 positions match TRBD1. The CDR3 loop spans 15 amino acids. V dropped 5 bases and J dropped 3; count of bases not matched to a gene: 6. The germline gives CDR1 MNHEY, CDR2 SMNVEV (reference sequence). The chain's CDR3 is CASSITGTGGYEQYF. The DNA for the CDR3 is TGTGCCAGCAGTATAACCGGGACAGGGGGCTACGAGCAGTACTTC.

CDR3 DNA sequence: TGTGCCACCAGCAGTCGCCCGAGGGGGGATCAGCCCCAGCATTTT. This translates into CATSSRPRGDQPQHF. This rearrangement joins TRBV15 to TRBJ1-5; maybe TRBD1 (6 bases). Trimming shortened V by 3 bases and J by 5 bases, and 14 bases separated the two germline ends. This CDR3 contains 15 residues. Germline CDR1 LNHNV, CDR2 YYDKDF (reference sequence).

The rearrangement joins TRBV30 to TRBJ1-1, with unresolved D. The V end lost 4 bases, the J end lost 1 base, and 4 bases lay between the germline ends. Per the germline V gene, CDR1 is GTSNPN and CDR2 is SVGIG (reference sequence). The length of the CDR3 is 11 residues. The CDR3 spells CAWKGNTEAFF. The CDR3 region has the DNA TGTGCCTGGAAGGGGAACACTGAAGCTTTCTTT.

This clone is a singleton in its sample. The chain carries TRBV4-2 and TRBJ1-6; D remains unclear. The germline gives CDR1 LGHNA, CDR2 YNFKEQ. V was pared by 0 bases and J by 0 bases, with 15 bases between. This CDR3 is 19 amino acids long. CDR3: CASSQEPAVRSSYNSPLHF. For the CDR3, the DNA is TGTGCCAGCAGCCAAGAGCCGGCAGTAAGGAGCTCCTATAATTCACCCCTCCACTTT.

This clone was seen more than once but under ten times. The gene calls are TRBV4-1 and TRBJ2-5, with D possibly being TRBD1 (5 bases). The CDR3 spans 14 residues. The ends were cut back, 0 bases at V and 6 bases at J, with 11 bases in the middle. Germline V gene lookup returns CDR1 MGHRA and CDR2 YSYEKL. The CDR3 region has the DNA TGCGCCAGCAGCCAAGATGCAGGGCGGAAGACCCAGTACTTC. The encoded protein is CASSQDAGRKTQYF.

The chain is built from TRBV5-1 and TRBJ2-6; possible D gene TRBD2, 5 bases. CDR1 is SGHRS, CDR2 YFSETQ, per germline. Trimming removed 4 bases from V and 0 bases from J, with 17 bases in between. The CDR3 is 18 amino acids. The CDR3 nucleotides are TGCGCCAGCAGCCGTGAGGGCGGAGCCTCCTCTGGGGCCAACGTCCTGACTTTC. Translation: CASSREGGASSGANVLTF.

Here the CDR3 reads CASSLSDTQYF. For the CDR3, the DNA is TGTGCCAGCAGCTTATCGGATACGCAGTATTTT. The chain employs TRBV13 and TRBJ2-3; D ambiguous. CDR1 is PRHDT, CDR2 FYEKMQ, per germline (reference sequence). The CDR3 is made up of 11 amino acids. V was clipped by 2 bases and J by 6 bases, with 3 bases between them.

This chain links TRBV6-2 or TRBV6-3 with TRBJ2-4; TRBD2 aligns across 8 bases. Germline V gene lookup returns CDR1 MNHEY and CDR2 SVGEGT. This CDR3 region has 14 residues. Trimming removed 6 bases from V and 8 bases from J; junction bases left unmatched: 9. DNA for the CDR3: TGTGCCAGCAGCTCTCTAGCGGGCTCAGACATTCAGTACTTC. Translation: CASSSLAGSDIQYF.

The chain carries TRBV7-2 and TRBJ1-5, with D hard to call. Germline V gene lookup returns CDR1 SGHTA and CDR2 FQGNSA. The CDR3 runs to 16 residues. The ends were cut back, 5 bases at V and 3 bases at J, with 17 bases in the middle. CDR3 bases: TGTGCCAGCAGCCCTCTAGCCGGACGCATCAATCAGCCCCAGCATTTT. Translation: CASSPLAGRINQPQHF. The variable domain in full, with the rest retrieved from reference TRBV7-2 and TRBJ1-5, is GAGVSQSPSNKVTEKGKDVELRCDPISGHTALYWYRQSLGQGLEFLIYFQGNSAPDKSGLPSDRFSAERTGGSVSTLTIQRTQQEDSAVYLCASSPLAGRINQPQHFGDGTRLSIL.

The chain combines TRBV15 with TRBJ2-7, with D tentatively TRBD1 or TRBD2 (5 bases each). Trimming stripped 1 base from V and 2 bases from J, with 6 bases between. CDR1 and CDR2 (germline): LNHNV, YYDKDF (reference sequence). CDR3 size: 13 residues. Here the CDR3 reads CATSRVGAYEQYF. For the CDR3, the DNA is TGTGCCACCAGCAGAGTGGGGGCCTACGAGCAGTACTTC.